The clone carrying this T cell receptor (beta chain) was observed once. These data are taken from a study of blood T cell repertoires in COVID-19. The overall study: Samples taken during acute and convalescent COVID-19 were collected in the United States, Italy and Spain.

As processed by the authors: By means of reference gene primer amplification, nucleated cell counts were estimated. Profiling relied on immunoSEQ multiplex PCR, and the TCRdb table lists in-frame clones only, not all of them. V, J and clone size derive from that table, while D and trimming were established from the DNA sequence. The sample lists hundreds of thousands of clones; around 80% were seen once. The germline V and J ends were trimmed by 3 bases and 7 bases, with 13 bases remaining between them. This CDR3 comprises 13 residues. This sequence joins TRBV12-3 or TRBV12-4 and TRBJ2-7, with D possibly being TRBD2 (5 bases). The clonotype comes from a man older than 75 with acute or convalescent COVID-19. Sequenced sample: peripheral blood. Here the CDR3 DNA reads TGTGCCAGCAGTTTTCTAGGGCAGCGGGAGCAGTACTTC. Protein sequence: CASSFLGQREQYF.